These T cell receptor beta chains were read from a single sample in a study of blood T cell repertoires in COVID-19. Using immunoSEQ multiplex PCR, the repertoire was profiled, and TCRdb retains in-frame clones only, with some absent. The repertoire includes nearly 90,000 clones, around 90% of them detected once, and under 8.5% sits in the top ten. Sequencing was done on a sample of peripheral blood. Receptor source: a man between 18 and 29 years old with COVID-19, enrolled during active disease. CDR3s include the opening cysteine and the closing phenylalanine or tryptophan. D genes are given only for firm matches. Clone size is shown for a subset of rows, as once, few, many or a class of expanded clone.

D: .; V: TRBV19; size: .; J: TRBJ2-7; CDR3: CASSPGQRREQYF; DNA: TGTGCCAGTAGCCCCGGACAGAGGCGCGAGCAGTACTTC
D: TRBD1; V: TRBV28; size: .; J: TRBJ1-1; CDR3: CASSLSTIDRVGRAFF; DNA: TGTGCCAGCAGTTTATCAACGATTGACAGGGTGGGGCGAGCTTTCTTT
D: .; V: TRBV6-5; size: few; J: TRBJ2-2; CDR3: CASSYSQQNTGELFF; DNA: TGTGCCAGCAGTTACTCGCAACAGAACACCGGGGAGCTGTTTTTT
D: .; V: TRBV28; size: .; J: TRBJ1-4; CDR3: CASRAPGGLLF; DNA: TGTGCCAGCAGAGCACCCGGGGGACTGCTTTTT
D: TRBD1; V: TRBV7-9; size: once; J: TRBJ2-7; CDR3: CASSFTGQGDYEQYF; DNA: TGTGCCAGCAGCTTCACGGGACAGGGGGACTACGAGCAGTACTTC
D: .; V: TRBV29-1; size: .; J: TRBJ2-7; CDR3: CSVDNALGEEQYF; DNA: TGCAGCGTTGATAATGCCCTTGGGGAGGAGCAGTACTTC
D: TRBD1; V: TRBV30; size: once; J: TRBJ2-7; CDR3: CAWTGTDSYEQYF; DNA: TGTGCCTGGACTGGGACAGATTCCTACGAGCAGTACTTC
D: TRBD1; V: TRBV27; size: .; J: TRBJ1-2; CDR3: CASSSRTGSFLIENGYTF; DNA: TGTGCCAGCAGTTCCCGGACAGGGTCCTTTTTGATAGAGAATGGCTACACCTTC
D: .; V: TRBV19; size: .; J: TRBJ2-1; CDR3: CASRVREALSSYNEQFF; DNA: TGTGCCAGTAGGGTCCGTGAAGCGCTTAGCTCCTACAATGAGCAGTTCTTC
D: .; V: TRBV28; size: once; J: TRBJ2-7; CDR3: CASSPASGEQYF; DNA: TGTGCCAGCAGCCCCGCCTCGGGCGAGCAGTACTTC
D: .; V: TRBV29-1; size: .; J: TRBJ2-1; CDR3: CSAQGGNRAYNEQFF; DNA: TGCAGCGCTCAGGGCGGAAACCGGGCCTACAATGAGCAGTTCTTC
D: TRBD2; V: TRBV5-4; size: .; J: TRBJ2-7; CDR3: CASGREVGSYEQYF; DNA: TGTGCCAGCGGGCGGGAGGTCGGTTCCTACGAGCAGTACTTC